A single sample gave rise to the 32 T cell receptor beta chains below, sequenced in a study of CD8 T cells in ankylosing spondylitis. TCRdb re-called the 5' RACE reads with MiXCR, one entry per CDR3 protein. This table holds fewer than 200,000 distinct CDR3 sequences, 15% to 20% found once. Input material: blood, either unsorted or a sorted T cell fraction (not recorded which). These receptors were taken from a male donor aged 10-30 years with ankylosing spondylitis or in good health (not recorded which).

This clonotype was counted many times. The chain couples TRBV12-3 or TRBV12-4 to TRBJ2-1, with 9 bases fitting TRBD1. The CDR3 loop spans 14 amino acids. V trimming: 6 bases; J trimming: 6 bases; junction bases outside the gene matches: 6. The CDR3 DNA reads as TGTGCCAGCAGCTCCGCGACAGGGGGCAATGAGCAGTTCTTC. It specifies CASSSATGGNEQFF.

The sample holds many counts of this clonotype. The genes are TRBV5-1 and TRBJ2-7, with TRBD1 matching 10 bases. This CDR3 has 14 amino acids. Germline CDR1 and CDR2: SGHRS and YFSETQ. V shed 4 bases and J 5 bases; nucleotides not matched to a gene: 6. The CDR3: CASSPGDRGNEQYF. The CDR3 DNA is TGCGCCAGCAGCCCGGGGGACAGGGGAAACGAGCAGTACTTC.

This clonotype was recorded a few times. This chain connects TRBV29-1 to TRBJ2-1; 9 nucleotides match TRBD1. CDR1 is SQVTM and CDR2 is ANQGSEA in the germline V gene. V shed 3 bases, J shed 8 bases, and the junction held 5 bases outside the gene matches. The CDR3 length is 13 residues. The CDR3 spells CSVEGDRVYEQFF. CDR3 nucleotides: TGCAGCGTTGAGGGGGACAGGGTCTATGAGCAGTTCTTC.

The chain uses TRBV20-1 and TRBJ1-4; D might be TRBD1 (6 bases). With 6 bases removed from V and 4 bases from J, the gap between germline ends came to 12 bases. This CDR3 spans 13 amino acids. Looked up from germline, CDR1 is DFQATT and CDR2 is SNEGSKA (reference sequence). This CDR3 reads CSAPGQLNEKLFF. As DNA, the CDR3 is TGCAGTGCCCCAGGACAGCTTAATGAAAAACTGTTTTTT.

The chain links TRBV12-3 or TRBV12-4 to TRBJ2-3, with 10 bases lining up with TRBD2. The CDR3 contains 16 residues. V shed 5 bases, J shed 8 bases, and the junction held 13 bases outside the gene matches. The CDR3 DNA reads TGTGCCAGCAGTCAAACCTCGGGACTAGCGTGGGGTACGCAGTATTTT. Its protein is CASSQTSGLAWGTQYF.

This clonotype has a count of ten or more. The chain links TRBV5-1 to TRBJ1-1; no clear D gene. Trimming removed 4 bases from V and 5 bases from J, with 15 bases in between. Germline loops: CDR1 SGHRS, CDR2 YFSETQ. The length of the CDR3 is 14 residues. This CDR3 is CASSASRYRTEAFF. The DNA for the CDR3 is TGCGCCAGCAGCGCCTCCAGGTATCGGACTGAAGCTTTCTTT.

This sequence joins TRBV20-1 and TRBJ1-6; D unresolved. Germline CDR1 and CDR2: DFQATT and SNEGSKA (reference sequence). Trimming left V 3 bases short and J 7 bases short, with 4 bases between. CDR3 length: 11 residues. The CDR3 reads CSASPNSPLHF. Written as DNA, the CDR3 is TGCAGTGCTAGCCCAAATTCACCCCTCCACTTT.

In this sample, this clonotype turned up many times. This chain uses TRBV7-9 with TRBJ2-3, with TRBD2 matching 8 bases. This CDR3 is built from 14 residues. J gave up 0 bases and V 5 bases, and 1 base lay outside the gene matches. Germline lookup yields CDR1 SEHNR and CDR2 FQNEAQ (reference sequence). The CDR3 region is CASSPSGSTDTQYF. CDR3 in DNA: TGTGCCAGCAGCCCTAGCGGGAGCACAGATACGCAGTATTTT.

In its sample, this clonotype was seen many times. The chain has TRBV6-4 and TRBJ2-2, with D unresolved. The CDR3 loop spans 14 amino acids. Germline CDR1 and CDR2: MRHNA and SNTAGT. V shed 0 bases and J shed 5 bases, with 7 bases lying between them. The CDR3 protein is CASSDSGGTGELFF. The CDR3 coding sequence is TGTGCCAGCAGTGACTCGGGTGGGACCGGGGAGCTGTTTTTT.

This clonotype occurred many times. The gene calls are TRBV5-4 and TRBJ2-3; D gene uncertain. Per germline, CDR1 SGHNT and CDR2 YYREEE (reference sequence). The CDR3 spans 13 residues. Trimming took off 0 bases at V and 6 bases at J, with 8 bases between the two ends. In DNA form, the CDR3 reads TGTGCCAGCAGCTTGGAAGTGGGTGATACGCAGTATTTT. Encoded protein: CASSLEVGDTQYF.

This clonotype occurred many times. This chain connects TRBV5-1 to TRBJ2-1; 10 nucleotides match TRBD2. This CDR3 is built from 15 residues. With V trimmed by 1 base and J by 6 bases, 4 bases remained unmatched. Germline CDR1 is SGHRS and CDR2 is YFSETQ. In nucleotides, the CDR3 is TGCGCCAGCAGCTTGATAACTAGCGGGACCAATGAGCAGTTCTTC. Its protein product is CASSLITSGTNEQFF. Based on the CDR3 plus reference TRBV5-1 and TRBJ2-1, the full variable domain is KAGVTQTPRYLIKTRGQQVTLSCSPISGHRSVSWYQQTPGQGLQFLFEYFSETQRNKGNFPGRFSGRQFSNSRSEMNVSTLELGDSALYLCASSLITSGTNEQFFGPGTRLTVL.

This clonotype was seen repeatedly, ten times or more. This rearrangement joins TRBV28 to TRBJ2-1; the D call may be TRBD1 or TRBD2 (6 bases each). This CDR3 contains 14 residues. V lost 11 bases to trimming and J lost 0 bases, with 14 bases between them. Germline V gene sequence: CDR1 MDHEN, CDR2 SYDVKM. CDR3 region: CAGGLGASYNEQFF. CDR3 DNA: TGTGCCGGGGGGCTGGGCGCCTCCTACAATGAGCAGTTCTTC.

This clonotype was seen ten or more times. V gene TRBV7-9 combines with J gene TRBJ2-1, with 12 bases aligning to TRBD2. The V gene's germline CDR1 is SEHNR and CDR2 FQNEAQ (reference sequence). CDR3 length: 15 amino acids. J gave up 8 bases and V 2 bases, and 4 bases lay outside the gene matches. Here the CDR3 DNA reads TGTGCCAGCAGCTTACTAGCGGGAGGGCGGGATGAGCAGTTCTTC. Translated: CASSLLAGGRDEQFF.

This rearrangement joins TRBV6-2 or TRBV6-3 to TRBJ2-3; the D is unclear. V was trimmed by 2 bases and J by 5 bases, leaving 17 bases between them. This CDR3 comprises 16 residues. CDR1 is MNHEY and CDR2 is SVGEGT in the germline V gene. Here the CDR3 DNA reads TGTGCCAGCAGTTACGGAGCTGAGTATTTGGGAGATACGCAGTATTTT. It yields the protein CASSYGAEYLGDTQYF.

The genes are TRBV15 and TRBJ2-7, with D perhaps being TRBD1 or TRBD2 (5 bases each). The CDR3 contains 13 residues. Trimming left V 6 bases short and J 2 bases short, with 11 bases between. Germline CDR1 and CDR2: LNHNV and YYDKDF (reference sequence). CDR3 in amino acids: CATSEGNPYEQYF. The CDR3 DNA is TGTGCCACCAGTGAGGGGAACCCCTACGAGCAGTACTTC.

This clonotype was found many times. The gene calls are TRBV15 and TRBJ1-4; no clear D. Trimming cost V 0 bases and J 7 bases, with 9 bases left between them. The CDR3 totals 14 residues. From germline, CDR1 is LNHNV and CDR2 YYDKDF (reference sequence). CDR3 amino acids: CATSRDRRVEKLFF. Here the CDR3 DNA reads TGTGCCACCAGCAGAGATCGCAGAGTTGAAAAACTGTTTTTT.

This clonotype was observed many times. The chain recombines TRBV7-2 with TRBJ2-7; TRBD2 agrees at 11 bases. V gave up 3 bases and J gave up 4 bases; unmatched junction bases: 8. Germline-derived CDR1 and CDR2 are SGHTA and FQGNSA. This CDR3 has 16 amino acids. CDR3 sequence reads: CASSLTSGVSFYEQYF. CDR3 nucleotides: TGTGCCAGCAGCTTGACTAGCGGGGTTTCGTTTTACGAGCAGTACTTC.

This clonotype was seen many times. This chain uses TRBV29-1 with TRBJ2-3, with D possibly being TRBD2 (6 bases). Germline V gene data show CDR1 as SQVTM and CDR2 as ANQGSEA. The CDR3 loop spans 15 amino acids. V was trimmed by 3 bases and J by 3 bases, leaving 16 bases between them. As DNA, the CDR3 is TGCAGCGTTGAGGGCCGGCGGGGTGGTACAGATACGCAGTATTTT. Its protein is CSVEGRRGGTDTQYF.

In this sample, this clonotype turned up many times. V is TRBV5-5 and J is TRBJ2-6; tentatively, D is TRBD2 (5 bases). Per the germline V gene, CDR1 is SGHKS and CDR2 is YYEKEE (reference sequence). The germline V and J ends were trimmed by 0 bases and 0 bases, with 10 bases remaining between them. The CDR3 spans 17 residues. The CDR3 loop reads CASSLGDYLSGANVLTF. CDR3 sequence (DNA): TGTGCCAGCAGCTTGGGAGACTACCTCTCTGGGGCCAACGTCCTGACTTTC.

This clonotype was recorded at least ten times. The genes are TRBV12-5 and TRBJ2-5; 9 bases map to TRBD1. CDR3 length equals 14 residues. With V trimmed by 4 bases and J by 5 bases, 5 bases remained unmatched. In germline, CDR1 is LGHNT, CDR2 FRNRAP. In nucleotides, the CDR3 is TGTGCTAGTGGTTGGACAGGGGCACAGGAGACCCAGTACTTC. Its protein is CASGWTGAQETQYF.

This clonotype was observed many times. The chain is built from TRBV7-9 and TRBJ1-1; D not resolved. This CDR3 has 14 residues. The germline gives CDR1 SEHNR, CDR2 FQNEAQ (reference sequence). V lost 4 bases and J lost 4, with 13 bases in between. CDR3 nucleotide sequence: TGTGCCAGCAGCTCGGTTTTGTGGGGCACTGAAGCTTTCTTT. Amino acid sequence: CASSSVLWGTEAFF.

This clonotype showed up many times. J is TRBJ1-2 and V is TRBV4-2; unclear D gene. Germline CDR1 LGHNA, CDR2 YNFKEQ. Trimming cost V 1 base and J 14 bases, with 14 bases left between them. This CDR3 is built from 12 residues. Here the CDR3 reads CASSQGVKAKTF. In DNA form, the CDR3 reads TGTGCCAGCAGCCAAGGTGTAAAGGCTAAGACCTTC.

The V and J genes are TRBV29-1 and TRBJ1-1; a weak D match, TRBD1 (6 bases). Germline-derived CDR1 and CDR2 are SQVTM and ANQGSEA. V lost 4 bases, J lost 0 bases, and 9 bases lay in between. There are 13 residues in the CDR3. CDR3 amino acids: CSVATGMNTEAFF. The CDR3 DNA follows: TGCAGCGTTGCAACAGGGATGAACACTGAAGCTTTCTTT. Looking up the rest from reference TRBV29-1 and TRBJ1-1 gives the full variable domain: SAVISQKPSRDICQRGTSLTIQCQVDSQVTMMFWYRQQPGQSLTLIATANQGSEATYESGFVIDKFPISRPNLTFSTLTVSNMSPEDSSIYLCSVATGMNTEAFFGQGTRLTVV.

This clonotype has more than one count but fewer than ten. The chain recombines TRBV11-2 with TRBJ2-2; 7 bases fit TRBD1. Germline CDR1 and CDR2: SGHAT and FQNNGV. This CDR3 region has 13 residues. V dropped 2 bases and J dropped 9; count of bases not matched to a gene: 3. CDR3 protein: CASSLRDSRELFF. CDR3 nucleotides: TGTGCCAGCAGCTTAAGGGACAGCCGGGAGCTGTTTTTT.

This clonotype was detected many times. The rearrangement uses TRBV29-1 and TRBJ1-2, with D possibly matching TRBD1 (6 bases). Per germline, CDR1 SQVTM and CDR2 ANQGSEA. The CDR3 spans 15 residues. V lost 4 bases and J lost 5, with 20 bases in between. The CDR3, as DNA: TGCAGCGTTGCCGGTCAGGCGGGGGGCGATTATGGCTACACCTTC. Protein sequence: CSVAGQAGGDYGYTF.

This clonotype occurred many times. This chain connects TRBV5-1 to TRBJ2-5; unclear D gene. The CDR3 covers 13 residues. The germline V gene encodes CDR1 SGHRS and CDR2 YFSETQ. V dropped 1 base and J dropped 5 bases, with 9 bases sitting between them. The chain's CDR3 is CASSLTVKETQYF. CDR3 nucleotide sequence: TGCGCCAGCAGCTTGACAGTAAAGGAGACCCAGTACTTC.

This clonotype was seen many times. The chain uses TRBV30 and TRBJ2-7, with D perhaps TRBD2 (6 bases). V gave up 2 bases and J gave up 1 base, with 12 bases separating them. The germline V gene encodes CDR1 GTSNPN and CDR2 SVGIG (reference sequence). This CDR3 is built from 14 residues. The CDR3 loop reads CAWSWWDSSYEQYF. DNA of the CDR3: TGTGCCTGGAGTTGGTGGGACTCATCCTACGAGCAGTACTTC.

This clonotype was seen ten or more times. J is TRBJ2-1 and V is TRBV20-1; TRBD2 agrees at 8 bases. The CDR3 consists of 14 residues. Looked up from germline, CDR1 is DFQATT and CDR2 is SNEGSKA (reference sequence). V gave up 6 bases and J gave up 4 bases; unmatched junction bases: 8. CDR3 sequence reads: CSARLAGKYNEQFF. DNA of the CDR3: TGCAGTGCCCGCCTAGCGGGCAAATACAATGAGCAGTTCTTC.

V usage is TRBV24-1 and J usage is TRBJ2-5, with 8 bases aligning to TRBD2. Per germline, CDR1 KGHDR and CDR2 SFDVKD. This CDR3 has 17 residues. After removal of 3 bases from V and 4 bases from J, the junction contained 12 bases not matched to a gene. In nucleotides, the CDR3 is TGTGCCACCAGTGATCCCGTGGCGGGAGGTAAACGAGAGACCCAGTACTTC. Translated: CATSDPVAGGKRETQYF.

The chain uses TRBV3-1 and TRBJ2-1; 7 bases map to TRBD1. Germline-derived CDR1 and CDR2 are LGHDT and YNNKEL (reference sequence). V trimming: 1 base; J trimming: 5 bases; junction bases outside the gene matches: 2. This CDR3 region has 14 residues. CDR3 amino acids: CASSQGRGHNEQFF. CDR3 nucleotide sequence: TGTGCCAGCAGCCAAGGTAGGGGGCACAATGAGCAGTTCTTC.

This clonotype was observed at least ten times. The chain links TRBV24-1 to TRBJ2-3; TRBD2 aligns across 13 bases. CDR3 length equals 17 residues. The V and J ends lost 5 bases and 2 bases, in that order; junction bases with no gene match: 6. Germline CDR1 KGHDR, CDR2 SFDVKD. CDR3 bases: TGTGCCACCAGTGTGCCGGGACTAGCGGGGTCCACAGATACGCAGTATTTT. Amino acids: CATSVPGLAGSTDTQYF.

This clonotype was recorded at least ten times. This chain connects TRBV27 to TRBJ2-1; TRBD2 matches 9 bases. The CDR3 is 15 residues long. Germline CDR1 MNHEY, CDR2 SMNVEV (reference sequence). The ends lost 6 bases at V and 10 bases at J; junction bases unmatched: 13. The CDR3 DNA follows: TGTGCCAGCAGCCCCCGGGTAGCGGGAGCACGCGAGCAGTTCTTC. It translates to CASSPRVAGAREQFF.